The sequence of this TCR beta chain was determined in a study of blood T cell repertoires in COVID-19. In the study overall: Acute and convalescent COVID-19 specimens originated in the United States, Italy and Spain.

The method was immunoSEQ multiplex PCR; TCRdb's version includes in-frame clones alone and lacks a portion of them. The table records some 250,000 clones, approximately 83% of them present only once. This CDR3 is built from 16 residues. Trimming took 1 base from V and 8 from J; bases not matched to a gene: 11. Germline assignment: CDR1 SGHNT and CDR2 YENEEA. The clonotype was recovered from a woman aged 50 to 60 who had recovered from COVID-19. V is TRBV11-3 and J is TRBJ1-2, with 9 bases that match TRBD1. Source material: PBMCs or T cells enriched from blood (not recorded which). The DNA for the CDR3 is TGTGCCAGCAGCTTAGGGGACAGGGATCCCGCCTTCGGCTACACCTTC. Amino acid sequence: CASSLGDRDPAFGYTF. Looking up the rest from reference TRBV11-3 and TRBJ1-2 gives the full variable domain: EAGVVQSPRYKIIEKKQPVAFWCNPISGHNTLYWYLQNLGQGPELLIRYENEEAVDDSQLPKDRFSAERLKGVDSTLKIQPAELGDSAVYLCASSLGDRDPAFGYTFGSGTRLTVV.